The T cell receptor (beta chain) described here comes from a study of T cell repertoires in cytomegalovirus infection. Study-wide background: From public TCR beta signatures came an indication of both CMV infection and matching HLA type.

A single record per CDR3 protein comes from TCRdb applying MiXCR to the reads. This sample yields roughly 220,000 distinct CDR3 sequences, of which 38% are seen a single time; approximately 59% belongs to the top ten. This clonotype occurred a few times. Its matching antigen is unknown. The clonotype originates from a human donor in good health (CMV status not recorded). Some clones in this sample may be carry-over from other donors' samples. The input for sequencing was CD8+ T cells from cultured PBMCs, taken from culture after CMV antigen stimulation.

The CDR3 DNA follows: TGTGCCAGCAGCCCTCCGTCGCGGGCCAACGTCCTGACTTTC. It yields the protein CASSPPSRANVLTF. This rearrangement joins TRBV12-3 or TRBV12-4 to TRBJ2-6; D ambiguous. There are 14 residues in the CDR3. V gave up 6 bases and J gave up 5 bases, with 11 bases separating them.